A selection of T cell receptor beta chains follows, all from one sample in a study of blood T cell repertoires in COVID-19. Here immunoSEQ multiplex PCR was the method, and the copy in TCRdb shows in-frame clones only, minus some. The data contain approximately 350,000 clones, over 80% of them seen just once; the ten biggest clones take up around 5%. The sequenced sample consisted of PBMCs or T cells enriched from blood (not recorded which). Receptors were obtained from a woman aged 45 to 65 who had recovered from COVID-19. CDR3s include the opening cysteine and the closing phenylalanine or tryptophan. Fields, in order: clone size, V gene, J gene, D gene, CDR3 protein, CDR3 DNA. A D gene is named only where the DNA matches it firmly. Clone size is not always given. Where it is, it says once, few, many or a class for expanded clones.

size: once
V: TRBV3-1/TRBV3-2
J: TRBJ1-4
D: TRBD1
CDR3: CASSQFDRGPNEKLFF
DNA: TGTGCCAGCAGCCAATTCGACAGGGGTCCCAATGAAAAACTGTTTTTT

size: NA
V: TRBV6-2/TRBV6-3
J: TRBJ1-2
D: NA
CDR3: CASSYPEGYGYTF
DNA: TGTGCCAGCAGTTACCCGGAGGGCTATGGCTACACCTTC

size: NA
V: TRBV6-2/TRBV6-3
J: TRBJ2-1
D: NA
CDR3: CASSLQAGGQFF
DNA: TGTGCCAGCAGTTTACAGGCCGGTGGACAGTTCTTC

size: NA
V: TRBV3-1/TRBV3-2
J: TRBJ1-2
D: NA
CDR3: CASSQVYYYGYTF
DNA: TGTGCCAGCAGCCAAGTCTATTACTATGGCTACACCTTC

size: NA
V: TRBV10-2
J: TRBJ1-4
D: NA
CDR3: CASRGGGAATNEKLFF
DNA: TGCGCCAGCAGGGGTGGAGGCGCCGCAACTAATGAAAAACTGTTTTTT

size: NA
V: TRBV2
J: TRBJ1-4
D: NA
CDR3: CASSSNQGLNEKLFF
DNA: TGTGCCAGCAGTTCAAACCAGGGGCTAAATGAAAAACTGTTTTTT

size: NA
V: TRBV3-1/TRBV3-2
J: TRBJ1-2
D: NA
CDR3: CASSQALTLATNYGYTF
DNA: TGTGCCAGCAGCCAAGCCCTGACATTGGCTACTAACTATGGCTACACCTTC

size: NA
V: TRBV7-2
J: TRBJ1-2
D: NA
CDR3: CASSFAGDGYGYTF
DNA: TGTGCCAGCAGCTTCGCGGGGGATGGCTATGGCTACACCTTC

size: NA
V: TRBV3-1/TRBV3-2
J: TRBJ1-6
D: NA
CDR3: CASSQVSGSPLHF
DNA: TGTGCCAGCAGCCAAGTTTCAGGTTCACCCCTCCACTTT

size: NA
V: TRBV27
J: TRBJ2-5
D: TRBD1
CDR3: CASSLFDRESETQYF
DNA: TGTGCCAGCAGTTTATTCGACAGGGAGTCGGAGACCCAGTACTTC

size: NA
V: TRBV7-2
J: TRBJ1-1
D: TRBD1
CDR3: CASSPKDRGPHEAFF
DNA: TGTGCCAGCAGCCCAAAGGACAGGGGGCCTCATGAAGCTTTCTTT

size: NA
V: TRBV7-9
J: TRBJ1-1
D: NA
CDR3: CASSDSLNTEAFF
DNA: TGTGCCAGCAGCGATAGCCTGAACACTGAAGCTTTCTTT

size: NA
V: TRBV3-1/TRBV3-2
J: TRBJ1-2
D: NA
CDR3: CASRLRVPNYGYTF
DNA: TGTGCCAGCAGACTCAGGGTACCTAACTATGGCTACACCTTC

size: once
V: TRBV7-9
J: TRBJ2-5
D: NA
CDR3: CASSQVPAKETQYF
DNA: TGTGCCAGCAGCCAGGTCCCAGCCAAAGAGACCCAGTACTTC

size: NA
V: TRBV5-6
J: TRBJ2-7
D: TRBD1
CDR3: CASSFRTGSYEQYF
DNA: TGTGCCAGCAGCTTCCGGACAGGGTCCTACGAGCAGTACTTC

size: NA
V: TRBV18
J: TRBJ2-2
D: NA
CDR3: CASSPSQGGNTGELFF
DNA: TGTGCCAGCTCACCCTCCCAAGGGGGTAACACCGGGGAGCTGTTTTTT

size: NA
V: TRBV4-2
J: TRBJ2-3
D: NA
CDR3: CASSQTTLTDTQYF
DNA: TGTGCCAGCAGCCAAACAACCTTAACAGATACGCAGTATTTT

size: NA
V: TRBV7-8
J: TRBJ2-4
D: NA
CDR3: CASSLGTRARKNIQYF
DNA: TGTGCCAGCAGCTTAGGAACCAGGGCGAGAAAAAACATTCAGTACTTC

size: NA
V: TRBV29-1
J: TRBJ1-2
D: TRBD1
CDR3: CSVVGWGQSALNYGYTF
DNA: TGCAGCGTTGTTGGGTGGGGACAGTCAGCCCTAAACTATGGCTACACCTTC

size: once
V: TRBV28
J: TRBJ2-1
D: TRBD1
CDR3: CASIEGTGRNEQFF
DNA: TGTGCCAGCATCGAAGGGACAGGGAGGAATGAGCAGTTCTTC

size: NA
V: TRBV6-2/TRBV6-3
J: TRBJ1-2
D: NA
CDR3: CASSYRRGGYGYTF
DNA: TGTGCCAGCAGTTACCGCAGGGGTGGCTATGGCTACACCTTC

size: NA
V: TRBV5-5
J: TRBJ2-3
D: NA
CDR3: CASSLQGATEDTQYF
DNA: TGTGCCAGCAGCTTGCAGGGTGCGACTGAAGATACGCAGTATTTT

size: NA
V: TRBV7-9
J: TRBJ2-5
D: NA
CDR3: CASTLGGDGETQYF
DNA: TGTGCCAGCACCTTAGGGGGAGATGGGGAGACCCAGTACTTC

size: NA
V: TRBV19
J: TRBJ1-1
D: NA
CDR3: CASKTQVGNTEAFF
DNA: TGTGCCAGTAAGACACAGGTAGGGAACACTGAAGCTTTCTTT

size: NA
V: TRBV28
J: TRBJ1-3
D: NA
CDR3: CASSPGLISGNTIYF
DNA: TGTGCCAGCAGTCCGGGACTGATCTCTGGAAACACCATATATTTT

size: NA
V: TRBV9
J: TRBJ1-2
D: NA
CDR3: CASSPQGGRIYGYTF
DNA: TGTGCCAGCAGCCCCCAGGGAGGCAGGATCTATGGCTACACCTTC

size: NA
V: TRBV20-1
J: TRBJ2-7
D: TRBD2
CDR3: CSASPGGITYEQYF
DNA: TGCAGTGCTAGTCCGGGGGGGATCACCTACGAGCAGTACTTC

size: NA
V: TRBV5-4
J: TRBJ1-1
D: NA
CDR3: CASSRGRVGDTEAFF
DNA: TGTGCCAGCAGCCGTGGGAGGGTAGGGGACACTGAAGCTTTCTTT

size: NA
V: TRBV19
J: TRBJ2-1
D: NA
CDR3: CASSVREYNEQFF
DNA: TGTGCCAGTAGTGTTCGGGAGTACAATGAGCAGTTCTTC

size: NA
V: TRBV7-8
J: TRBJ2-2
D: NA
CDR3: CASSRITGTPREEELFF
DNA: TGTGCCAGCAGTCGGATCACGGGGACACCCCGCGAAGAGGAGCTGTTTTTT

size: NA
V: TRBV9
J: TRBJ1-1
D: TRBD1
CDR3: CASSADRTANTEAFF
DNA: TGTGCCAGCAGCGCGGACAGGACAGCGAACACTGAAGCTTTCTTT

size: NA
V: TRBV7-2
J: TRBJ2-2
D: NA
CDR3: CASSLVVGATRLNTGELFF
DNA: TGTGCCAGCAGCTTAGTGGTGGGGGCCACGCGGCTAAACACCGGGGAGCTGTTTTTT

size: NA
V: TRBV3-1/TRBV3-2
J: TRBJ1-2
D: NA
CDR3: CASSPAAGSNYGYTF
DNA: TGTGCCAGCAGCCCCGCGGCCGGGTCTAACTATGGCTACACCTTC

size: NA
V: TRBV23-1
J: TRBJ2-5
D: TRBD1
CDR3: CASSAQGAEETQYF
DNA: TGCGCCAGCAGTGCACAGGGGGCGGAAGAGACCCAGTACTTC

size: NA
V: TRBV5-8
J: TRBJ2-2
D: TRBD1
CDR3: CASSRLTGTGELFF
DNA: TGTGCCAGCAGCCGATTGACAGGGACCGGGGAGCTGTTTTTT